This T cell receptor (beta chain) was documented in a study of blood T cell repertoires in COVID-19. Study-wide background: In each case, the material was cDNA or gDNA derived from T cells, B-cell-depleted T cells, or PBMCs.

The CDR3 runs 17 residues. Trimming took 0 bases from V and 8 from J; bases not matched to a gene: 12. Germline V CDR1 and CDR2: MNHEY, SVGEGT. Clones were read by immunoSEQ multiplex PCR, and TCRdb kept only the in-frame ones, dropping some. The profile shows 75,000 or so clones, 87% of them singletons. Specimen: peripheral blood. The chain couples TRBV6-2 or TRBV6-3 to TRBJ1-4; 7 bases line up with TRBD1. This clonotype originated in a woman of 80 years or more with active or convalescent COVID-19. The CDR3 DNA is TGTGCCAGCAGTTACTCGGGCGTCGCGACAGGGAACGAAAAACTGTTTTTT. Translated, it gives CASSYSGVATGNEKLFF.